Shown below are 6 T cell receptor beta chains from a single sample sequenced in a study of technical replicates of blood from several donors. Generated by immunoSEQ multiplex PCR, the TCRdb table keeps only in-frame clones and is missing some. The sample lists 65,000 to 80,000 clones, about 96% occurring once. Sequences were obtained from T cells isolated from PBMCs. These receptors were taken from a human donor in good health.

The chain combines TRBV27 with TRBJ2-7, with no clear D. CDR1 is MNHEY and CDR2 is SMNVEV in the germline V gene (reference sequence). V lost 5 bases and J lost 3, with 5 bases in between. The CDR3 totals 11 residues. The CDR3 reads CASSTGYEQYF. The CDR3, as DNA: TGTGCCAGCAGTACCGGCTACGAGCAGTACTTC.

The chain combines TRBV29-1 with TRBJ2-1; 9 bases align to TRBD2. V was clipped by 8 bases and J by 10 bases; unmatched bases: 6. This CDR3 is built from 11 residues. CDR1 is SQVTM and CDR2 is ANQGSEA in the germline V gene. The CDR3 region is CSFTSGFEQFF. The CDR3, as DNA: TGCAGCTTTACTAGCGGGTTCGAGCAGTTCTTC.

V is TRBV28 and J is TRBJ1-2, with TRBD1 identical over 7 bases. The CDR3 has 13 amino acids. Germline values: CDR1 MDHEN, CDR2 SYDVKM. V lost 7 bases and J lost 5; bases outside the gene matches: 7. CDR3 sequence reads: CASTTGTLYGYTF. The CDR3 DNA sequence: TGTGCCAGCACGACAGGGACCCTTTATGGCTACACCTTC.

This clone was seen only once. V is TRBV4-3 and J is TRBJ2-2, with D tentatively TRBD2 (5 bases). Trimming pared 0 bases from V and 3 bases from J, leaving 14 bases between. The CDR3 length is 17 residues. Germline V CDR1 and CDR2: LGHNA, YSLEER. CDR3 coding DNA: TGCGCCAGCAGCCAAGAAGTCCAGCGGAGATACACCGGGGAGCTGTTTTTT. Protein: CASSQEVQRRYTGELFF.

This clone was detected only once. V and J are TRBV6-1 and TRBJ2-6, with 8 bases aligning to TRBD2. V lost 9 bases to trimming and J lost 4 bases; unmatched junction nucleotides: 5. Germline CDR1 is MNHNS and CDR2 is SASEGT. This CDR3 is built from 14 residues. CDR3 DNA: TGTGCCAGTAGCGGGGTTTCAGGGGCCAACGTCCTGACTTTC. The encoded protein is CASSGVSGANVLTF.

V and J are TRBV19 and TRBJ1-5; a weak D match, TRBD1 (6 bases). Germline V gene sequence: CDR1 LNHDA, CDR2 SQIVND (reference sequence). CDR3 size: 13 residues. The V gene lost 6 bases and the J gene lost 6 bases, with 12 bases spanning the gap. This chain's CDR3 is CASSQQGTQPQHF. In DNA, the CDR3 is TGTGCCAGTAGCCAACAGGGAACTCAGCCCCAGCATTTT.